This entry features one T cell receptor (beta chain) sequence. The antigen remains undetermined. The PCR made use of 60 Vbeta and 13 Jbeta primers. Assay: immunoSEQ multiplex PCR; the TCRdb copy retains only in-frame clones and omits some. The sample includes around 220,000 clones, around 75% seen only once; the top ten take less than 2%. The data stem from a study of cytomegalovirus exposure and HLA in healthy donors. Whole-study findings and limits: Later analysis showed TCR association rates varying by HLA locus, highest for DRB1 and lowest for HLA-C. Immune exposure information available was restricted to CMV serostatus.

The TCR comes from a woman aged 25 to 39 in good health and CMV-seronegative. Sequencing input: PBMCs.

This CDR3 is CASSSYLAGGLTENTGELFF. CDR3 bases: TGTGCCAGCAGCTCTTACCTAGCGGGGGGCCTGACGGAGAACACCGGGGAGCTGTTTTTT. The chain joins TRBV7-6 to TRBJ2-2; 11 bases line up with TRBD2. Germline CDR1 is SGHVS and CDR2 is FNYEAQ. The CDR3 contains 20 residues. The ends lost 4 bases at V and 1 base at J; junction bases unmatched: 14.